This T cell receptor (beta chain) was obtained from a study of identical twins. General study results and limits: A lower insertion count was a feature of abundant cord blood beta clonotypes, with no such feature in memory repertoires.

Remarks on this clonotype: Its cognate antigen is unknown.

Unmatched junction bases numbered 7, after V lost 3 bases and J lost 1 base. Germline CDR1 and CDR2: SGHVS and FNYEAQ. This CDR3 contains 17 residues. One entry per CDR3 protein results from TCRdb running MiXCR on the 5' RACE reads. Counted here are approximately 530,000 distinct CDR3 sequences, around 20% occurring once; the ten biggest clones make up 0.45% to 0.5%. These data were likewise used in another study, on yellow fever vaccine responses in identical twins.

The J gene is TRBJ2-5, the V gene TRBV7-6; TRBD2 agrees at 11 bases. The receptor was isolated from a woman aged 18-35 years in good health. Sequencing was done on a sample of CD4+ T cells sorted from blood. The CDR3, as DNA: TGTGCCAGCAGCTTCCCCGCAGGACTAGCGGGCCAAGAGACCCAGTACTTC. Translating it yields CASSFPAGLAGQETQYF.